A single sample is the source of the 31 T cell receptor beta chains below, sequenced in a study of CD8 T cells in ankylosing spondylitis. What these receptors recognize is not known. General study results and limits: One TCR beta motif, made up of roughly eight highly homologous variants, appeared characteristic of ankylosing spondylitis blood.

Each CDR3 protein gets one entry after TCRdb re-called the 5' RACE reads with MiXCR. The sample holds fewer than 550,000 distinct CDR3 sequences, approximately 5.3% seen once. Specimen: blood, either unsorted or a sorted T cell fraction (not recorded which). These receptors were obtained from a male donor with ankylosing spondylitis.

This clonotype was seen repeatedly, ten times or more. The CDR3 protein is CATSRDDEWLIYTF. The CDR3 nucleotides are TGTGCCACCAGCAGAGATGACGAGTGGCTGATCTACACCTTC. The chain has TRBV15 and TRBJ1-2; no definite D call. Deletions cut 0 bases from V and 10 bases from J, with 15 bases between. Germline V gives CDR1 LNHNV, CDR2 YYDKDF (reference sequence). The CDR3 has 14 residues. Using reference TRBV15 and TRBJ1-2 for the parts outside the CDR3, the full variable domain is DAMVIQNPRYQVTQFGKPVTLSCSQTLNHNVMYWYQQKSSQAPKLLFHYYDKDFNNEADTPDNFQSRRPNTSFCFLDIRSPGLGDTAMYLCATSRDDEWLIYTFGSGTRLTVV.

V is TRBV3-1 and J is TRBJ1-6; D unresolved. There are 15 residues in the CDR3. Trimming shortened V by 0 bases and J by 5 bases, and 8 bases separated the two germline ends. CDR1 is LGHDT and CDR2 is YNNKEL in the germline V gene (reference sequence). The CDR3 protein is CASSQEPGNNSPLHF. As DNA, the CDR3 is TGTGCCAGCAGCCAAGAGCCGGGAAATAATTCACCCCTCCACTTT.

This clonotype came up many times. The CDR3 reads CSVESGPSNTGELFF. The CDR3 DNA follows: TGCAGCGTTGAGTCCGGCCCTTCGAACACCGGGGAGCTGTTTTTT. V usage is TRBV29-1 and J usage is TRBJ2-2; D remains unclear. Trimming pared 3 bases from V and 0 bases from J, leaving 11 bases between. Germline V lookup: CDR1 SQVTM, CDR2 ANQGSEA. The CDR3 consists of 15 residues.

This clonotype was detected ten times or more. The chain joins TRBV10-3 to TRBJ1-2; 10 nucleotides agree with TRBD1. Germline CDR1 and CDR2: ENHRY and SYGVKD. The CDR3 extends over 15 amino acids. Trimming at V came to 6 bases and at J to 5 bases, leaving 9 bases not matched to a gene. CDR3 sequence reads: CAIRGSGQGKYGYTF. The CDR3, as DNA: TGTGCCATCAGGGGTTCGGGACAGGGGAAATATGGCTACACCTTC.

This clonotype was counted between two and nine times. The chain carries TRBV11-1 and TRBJ2-2, with D unclear. Trimming cost V 1 base and J 2 bases, with 8 bases left between them. Germline V CDR1 and CDR2: SGHAT, FQDESV (reference sequence). There are 15 residues in the CDR3. The CDR3 bases are TGTGCCAGCAGCTTAGAATGGCCCAACACCGGGGAGCTGTTTTTT. This codes for CASSLEWPNTGELFF. The full variable domain, its missing parts supplied by reference TRBV11-1 and TRBJ2-2, is EAEVAQSPRYKITEKSQAVAFWCDPISGHATLYWYRQILGQGPELLVQFQDESVVDDSQLPKDRFSAERLKGVDSTLKIQPAELGDSAMYLCASSLEWPNTGELFFGEGSRLTVL.

V is TRBV6-1 and J is TRBJ2-6, with unresolved D. This CDR3 has 16 residues. The V end was cut by 6 bases, the J end by 0 bases, with 12 bases between. The germline CDR1 and CDR2 sequences are MNHNS and SASEGT. The CDR3 here is CASSPRLYSGANVLTF. The CDR3 nucleotides are TGTGCCAGCAGCCCAAGACTGTACTCTGGGGCCAACGTCCTGACTTTC.

With respect to this clonotype: A much larger clonotype is one base distant, so this may be a read error. This rearrangement joins TRBV9 to TRBJ2-7; D unclear. V lost 0 bases to trimming and J lost 3 bases, with 16 bases between them. CDR1 is SGDLS and CDR2 is YYNGEE in the germline V gene. The CDR3 is 16 residues long. CDR3 sequence: CASSVDANSAHYEQYF. CDR3 DNA: TGTGCCAGCAGCGTAGATGCCAACAGTGCCCACTACGAGCAGTACTTC.

At least ten counts were recorded for this clonotype. This chain joins TRBV6-2 or TRBV6-3 and TRBJ2-1; 8 bases agree with TRBD2. V trimming: 4 bases; J trimming: 8 bases; junction bases outside the gene matches: 10. In germline, CDR1 is MNHEY, CDR2 SVGEGT. The CDR3 has 15 residues. The CDR3 is CASSFSRTSFYEQFF. The CDR3 nucleotides read TGTGCCAGCAGTTTTAGCCGGACTAGCTTTTATGAGCAGTTCTTC.

This clonotype was picked up a small number of times. An end of the junction does not agree with germline; a read error may underlie this. V gene TRBV20-1 combines with J gene TRBJ2-1; TRBD2 matches 13 bases. This CDR3 contains 20 residues. The germline V gene encodes CDR1 DFQATT and CDR2 SNEGSKA (reference sequence). CDR3 in amino acids: CCARMRGLAGSLGSYNEQFF. CDR3 in DNA: TGCTGTGCTAGAATGAGGGGACTAGCGGGGTCCCTGGGGTCCTACAATGAGCAGTTCTTC.

Many counts were recorded for this clonotype. One end of the junction is discordant with germline, which a read error may explain. The chain recombines TRBV29-1 with TRBJ2-3; 12 bases fit TRBD2. CDR3 length: 15 amino acids. Germline values: CDR1 SQVTM, CDR2 ANQGSEA. The CDR3 nucleotides are TGCAGCGTGGAAGGACTAGCGGGATTAAGAGATACGCAGTATTTT. It specifies CSVEGLAGLRDTQYF.

In this sample, this clonotype turned up many times. The rearrangement uses TRBV7-9 and TRBJ2-1; a possible D gene is TRBD1 (5 bases). In germline, CDR1 is SEHNR, CDR2 FQNEAQ (reference sequence). CDR3 size: 17 residues. Trimming removed 3 bases from V and 3 bases from J, with 18 bases in between. The CDR3 bases are TGTGCCAGCAGCTTCGGGTGGAGCAGGGCACTCTACAATGAGCAGTTCTTC. Its translation: CASSFGWSRALYNEQFF.

This clonotype was counted only a few times. This chain uses TRBV29-1 with TRBJ2-3; D call uncertain. Germline V CDR1 and CDR2: SQVTM, ANQGSEA. The CDR3 contains 15 residues. The V end was cut by 5 bases, the J end by 0 bases, with 15 bases between. The CDR3 coding sequence is TGCAGCGTTTCAGGATCCGCAGGAAGCACAGATACGCAGTATTTT. Translated: CSVSGSAGSTDTQYF.

The chain has TRBV27 and TRBJ2-1; 8 nucleotides align to TRBD2. The germline V gene has CDR1 MNHEY and CDR2 SMNVEV (reference sequence). The J segment lost 8 bases and the V segment lost 7 bases, leaving 13 bases of the junction unmatched. The CDR3 runs to 15 residues. This CDR3 reads CASNYHRLASYEQFF. The CDR3 DNA reads TGTGCCAGCAACTACCACCGACTAGCGTCCTATGAGCAGTTCTTC.

Of note for this clonotype: A much more abundant neighbour one base away suggests this may be a read error. This rearrangement joins TRBV18 to TRBJ2-7; D gene ambiguous. V lost 1 base to trimming and J lost 5 bases, with 15 bases between them. CDR1 and CDR2 from the germline V gene are KGHSH and LQKENI. This CDR3 region has 15 residues. The DNA for the CDR3 is TGTGCCAGCTCACCACAATCGGTCGCTTCCCACGAGCAGTACTTC. This translates into CASSPQSVASHEQYF. Based on the CDR3 plus reference TRBV18 and TRBJ2-7, the full variable domain is NAGVMQNPRHLVRRRGQEARLRCSPMKGHSHVYWYRQLPEEGLKFMVYLQKENIIDESGMPKERFSAEFPKEGPSILRIQQVVRGDSAAYFCASSPQSVASHEQYFGPGTRLTVT.

V is TRBV29-1 and J is TRBJ1-1; D gene uncertain. The CDR3 covers 13 residues. V was shortened by 7 bases and J by 6 bases, with 18 bases between the two germline ends. Per germline, CDR1 SQVTM and CDR2 ANQGSEA. The CDR3 sequence: CSAPRPGGAEAFF. The DNA for the CDR3 is TGCAGCGCCCCTAGACCAGGTGGGGCTGAAGCTTTCTTT.

This clonotype has at least ten counts. The genes are TRBV27 and TRBJ2-1, with a possible D match to TRBD1 (5 bases). CDR3 length: 15 amino acids. The V end lost 5 bases, the J end lost 6 bases, and 17 bases lay between the germline ends. Germline CDR1 and CDR2: MNHEY and SMNVEV (reference sequence). The chain's CDR3 is CASSIIPQGTNEQFF. CDR3 nucleotides: TGTGCCAGCAGTATAATCCCGCAGGGTACCAATGAGCAGTTCTTC.

This clonotype was counted ten times or more. The chain recombines TRBV7-2 with TRBJ2-5; D not certain. CDR3 length equals 13 residues. V lost 3 bases and J 2 bases, leaving 7 bases between the germline ends. Germline V gene lookup returns CDR1 SGHTA and CDR2 FQGNSA. The CDR3 DNA reads as TGTGCCAGCAGCTTTAACGGACAAGAGACCCAGTACTTC. It yields the protein CASSFNGQETQYF. The full variable domain, completed using reference TRBV7-2 and TRBJ2-5, is GAGVSQSPSNKVTEKGKDVELRCDPISGHTALYWYRQSLGQGLEFLIYFQGNSAPDKSGLPSDRFSAERTGGSVSTLTIQRTQQEDSAVYLCASSFNGQETQYFGPGTRLLVL.

This clonotype appeared many times. V usage is TRBV6-2 or TRBV6-3 and J usage is TRBJ2-7; D is perhaps TRBD2 (6 bases). The CDR3 has 12 amino acids. Germline CDR1 MNHEY, CDR2 SVGEGT. V shed 5 bases and J shed 2 bases, with 7 bases lying between them. Here the CDR3 reads CASSGGAYEQYF. Written as DNA, the CDR3 is TGTGCCAGCAGTGGAGGGGCCTACGAGCAGTACTTC.

The table lists this clonotype with many counts. The rearrangement links TRBV18 to TRBJ2-7; 9 bases line up with TRBD1. The germline CDR1 and CDR2 sequences are KGHSH and LQKENI. The CDR3 length is 15 residues. After removal of 3 bases from V and 5 bases from J, the junction contained 8 bases not matched to a gene. CDR3 DNA sequence: TGTGCCAGCTCACCTAGGCGGGACAGGGCGGACGAGCAGTACTTC. This sequence encodes CASSPRRDRADEQYF.

This clonotype was recorded many times. The genes are TRBV4-1 and TRBJ2-7; TRBD2 agrees at 8 bases. The junction had 20 bases not matched to a gene; V was cut back by 1 base and J by 0 bases. Germline V lookup: CDR1 MGHRA, CDR2 YSYEKL. The CDR3 loop spans 21 amino acids. The CDR3 DNA reads TGCGCCAGCAGCCAAGGCTTCAATGAGGGCCTGAGCGGGGGTCGCTCCTACGAGCAGTACTTC. Translated: CASSQGFNEGLSGGRSYEQYF.

The table lists this clonotype with many counts. The rearrangement joins TRBV28 to TRBJ1-6; D possibly corresponds to TRBD1 (6 bases). The CDR3 totals 16 residues. CDR1 and CDR2 (germline): MDHEN, SYDVKM. V lost 4 bases and J 7 bases, leaving 17 bases between the germline ends. The CDR3 spells CASSYGGGLGNSPLHF. CDR3 DNA: TGTGCCAGCAGTTATGGGGGGGGGCTGGGAAATTCACCCCTCCACTTT.

This clonotype has at least ten counts. This chain links TRBV20-1 with TRBJ2-2; D is unclear. Germline lookup yields CDR1 DFQATT and CDR2 SNEGSKA (reference sequence). The CDR3 spans 15 residues. V lost 1 base to trimming and J lost 0 bases, with 9 bases between them. CDR3 sequence (DNA): TGCAGTGCTAGAGGTGGACCCACGAACACCGGGGAGCTGTTTTTT. This codes for CSARGGPTNTGELFF.

This clonotype was detected many times. The DNA of the CDR3 is TGTGCCAGCAGCAAAGAGAAACGCCTCTCCTACAATGAGCAGTTCTTC. Its translation is CASSKEKRLSYNEQFF. The J gene is TRBJ2-1, the V gene TRBV21-1. TRBV21-1 is a pseudogene. CDR3 length equals 16 residues.

This chain uses TRBV5-1 with TRBJ2-6, with D unclear. The germline V and J ends were trimmed by 1 base and 4 bases, with 15 bases remaining between them. Germline V lookup: CDR1 SGHRS, CDR2 YFSETQ. This CDR3 comprises 17 residues. The CDR3 protein is CASSLSRGLMGANVLTF. In DNA form, the CDR3 reads TGCGCCAGCAGCTTGTCGCGTGGCTTAATGGGGGCCAACGTCCTGACTTTC.

This clonotype was seen ten or more times. The chain employs TRBV10-3 and TRBJ2-5, with a tentative D call TRBD1 (6 bases). From germline, CDR1 is ENHRY and CDR2 SYGVKD. This CDR3 contains 14 residues. Deletions cut 5 bases from V and 7 bases from J, with 17 bases between. CDR3 protein: CAISKDSWRATQYF. The CDR3 region has the DNA TGTGCCATCAGTAAGGACAGCTGGCGCGCGACCCAGTACTTC.

This clonotype was counted ten times or more. The rearrangement joins TRBV20-1 to TRBJ2-2; D could derive from TRBD1 or TRBD2 (5 bases each). CDR3 length: 15 amino acids. CDR1 is DFQATT and CDR2 is SNEGSKA in the germline V gene (reference sequence). This CDR3 is CKPGTTLSNTGELFF. The CDR3 nucleotides are TGCAAACCAGGGACCACACTTTCTAACACCGGGGAGCTGTTTTTT.

This clonotype was counted at least ten times. V is TRBV7-2 and J is TRBJ2-3; D gene uncertain. With 4 bases removed from V and 4 bases from J, the gap between germline ends came to 6 bases. The CDR3 loop spans 12 amino acids. Germline V gives CDR1 SGHTA, CDR2 FQGNSA. CDR3 amino acids: CASSYTADTQYF. Written as DNA, the CDR3 is TGTGCCAGCAGCTACACAGCAGATACGCAGTATTTT. Full variable domain (remainder filled in from reference TRBV7-2 and TRBJ2-3): GAGVSQSPSNKVTEKGKDVELRCDPISGHTALYWYRQSLGQGLEFLIYFQGNSAPDKSGLPSDRFSAERTGGSVSTLTIQRTQQEDSAVYLCASSYTADTQYFGPGTRLTVL.

The chain recombines TRBV3-1 with TRBJ2-7, with 11 bases matching TRBD1. Germline V lookup: CDR1 LGHDT, CDR2 YNNKEL (reference sequence). This CDR3 spans 16 amino acids. The V segment lost 1 base and the J segment 3 bases; nucleotides outside the gene matches: 5. DNA for the CDR3: TGTGCCAGCAGCCAAGTTTGGACAGGGGGCTTCTACGAGCAGTACTTC. Translation gives CASSQVWTGGFYEQYF.

This chain connects TRBV11-2 to TRBJ1-5; no clear D gene. The CDR3 runs to 15 residues. V lost 5 bases and J 3 bases, leaving 14 bases between the germline ends. Germline V lookup: CDR1 SGHAT, CDR2 FQNNGV. The CDR3 DNA sequence: TGTGCCAGCAGCGCCGGAACAGACGACAATCAGCCCCAGCATTTT. It translates to CASSAGTDDNQPQHF.

This clonotype was recorded at least ten times. V and J are TRBV7-2 and TRBJ2-7; D is possibly TRBD1 (5 bases). This CDR3 comprises 13 residues. V gave up 0 bases and J gave up 6 bases, with 9 bases separating them. From germline, CDR1 is SGHTA and CDR2 FQGNSA. This chain's CDR3 is CASSLAQGGEQYF. The DNA for the CDR3 is TGTGCCAGCAGCTTAGCGCAGGGCGGCGAGCAGTACTTC.

This clonotype appeared many times. The chain combines TRBV12-3 or TRBV12-4 with TRBJ1-6, with D unclear. This CDR3 comprises 14 residues. Trimming removed 3 bases from V and 6 bases from J, with 9 bases in between. The CDR3 reads CASSFPGPNSPLHF. In DNA form, the CDR3 reads TGTGCCAGCAGTTTCCCGGGTCCTAATTCACCCCTCCACTTT.